This T cell receptor beta chain was recorded in a study of T cells in narcolepsy. Study-wide findings and caveats: No autoreactive T cell clone sequences appeared in some memory CD4+ repertoires. Comparing one patient's CSF and blood CD4+ clonotypes highlighted HCRT- and TRIB2-specific autoreactive clonotypes. Healthy controls reportedly lacked the autoreactive clonotypes serially found in patients' blood.

On this clone itself: Its antigen is currently unknown.

Germline loops: CDR1 SGHNT, CDR2 YYREEE (reference sequence). V lost 4 bases and J 5 bases, leaving 12 bases between the germline ends. The CDR3 is 13 residues long. Using immunoSEQ multiplex PCR, the repertoire was profiled, and TCRdb retains in-frame clones only, with some absent. The table includes under 20,000 clones, approximately 84% detected once. The sample consisted of memory (CD45RA-) CD4+ T cells from blood. This clonotype was obtained from a human donor in good health. This chain joins TRBV5-4 and TRBJ2-5, with a weak D call TRBD1 (6 bases). The CDR3 loop is CASSPAQGETQYF. CDR3 nucleotide sequence: TGTGCCAGCAGCCCGGCTCAGGGGGAGACCCAGTACTTC. Combining the CDR3 with reference TRBV5-4 and TRBJ2-5 gives the whole variable domain ETGVTQSPTHLIKTRGQQVTLRCSSQSGHNTVSWYQQALGQGPQFIFQYYREEENGRGNFPPRFSGLQFPNYSSELNVNALELDDSALYLCASSPAQGETQYFGPGTRLLVL.